These T cell receptor beta chains were read from a single sample in a study of blood T cell repertoires in COVID-19. This table comes from immunoSEQ multiplex PCR, and its TCRdb copy is limited to in-frame clones, with some not included. The sample consists of 350,000 to 500,000 clones, about 90% of them appearing once. Sequencing was performed on peripheral blood. Receptor source: a man between 18 and 35 years old with COVID-19, enrolled during active disease. The CDR3 runs from the conserved cysteine through the conserved F or W. A D gene is named only where the DNA matches it firmly. Some rows have no size entry. The others give once, few or many, or a class for an expanded clone.

>NA|TRBJ2-1|TRBV21-1|NA
CASSNRGGLASPCSYNEQFF
TGTGCCAGCAGCAACAGGGGGGGACTAGCGTCACCCTGCTCCTACAATGAGCAGTTCTTC
>NA|TRBJ2-2|TRBV6-5|NA
CASSYSAGSNTGELFF
TGTGCCAGCAGTTACTCGGCGGGATCTAACACCGGGGAGCTGTTTTTT
>TRBD1|TRBJ1-1|TRBV19|NA
CASSRDRVNTEAFF
TGTGCCAGTAGTAGGGACAGAGTGAACACTGAAGCTTTCTTT
>NA|TRBJ1-1|TRBV11-3|NA
CASSPGGVPNTEAFF
TGTGCCAGCAGCCCCGGGGGGGTGCCGAACACTGAAGCTTTCTTT
>NA|TRBJ2-7|TRBV7-2|NA
CASSLEGRGYEQYF
TGTGCCAGCAGCTTAGAAGGGAGAGGATACGAGCAGTACTTC
>NA|TRBJ1-2|TRBV5-6|NA
CASSTQWGDGYTF
TGTGCCAGCAGCACCCAGTGGGGGGATGGCTACACCTTC
>TRBD2|TRBJ2-3|TRBV10-2|once
CASSVEGTSGRDTQYF
TGCGCCAGCAGTGTGGAAGGGACTAGCGGCCGAGATACGCAGTATTTT
>NA|TRBJ1-2|TRBV5-6|NA
CASSLFMSHGYTF
TGTGCCAGCAGCTTGTTCATGTCCCATGGCTACACCTTC
>TRBD2|TRBJ2-7|TRBV2|NA
CASSEGTRVYEQYF
TGTGCCAGCAGCGAGGGGACTAGGGTCTACGAGCAGTACTTC
>TRBD2|TRBJ2-1|TRBV5-5|NA
CASSLVGLAGGPYNEQFF
TGTGCCAGCAGCTTGGTAGGACTAGCGGGAGGACCCTACAATGAGCAGTTCTTC
>TRBD1|TRBJ1-2|TRBV6-6|NA
CASSPTGDYGYTF
TGTGCCAGCAGCCCGACAGGGGATTATGGCTACACCTTC
>NA|TRBJ2-1|TRBV11-2|once
CASSLGGLRANEQFF
TGTGCCAGCAGTCTCGGAGGTTTGCGGGCAAATGAGCAGTTCTTC
>NA|TRBJ1-6|TRBV7-8|NA
CASSSFRNSPLHF
TGTGCCAGCAGCTCGTTCCGGAATTCACCCCTCCACTTT
>TRBD1|TRBJ2-5|TRBV5-6|NA
CASSSGTGGETQYF
TGTGCCAGCAGCTCCGGGACAGGGGGTGAGACCCAGTACTTC
>NA|TRBJ2-1|TRBV21-1|NA
CASSSKFRDRSSYNEQFF
TGTGCCAGCAGCAGTAAATTCCGGGACAGAAGCTCCTACAATGAGCAGTTCTTC
>TRBD2|TRBJ2-1|TRBV18|few
CASSPTGTSGGAPRFF
TGTGCCAGCTCACCAACCGGGACTAGCGGGGGGGCCCCTAGGTTCTTC
>TRBD2|TRBJ2-1|TRBV5-4|few
CASSYLSTSGNNEQFF
TGTGCCAGCAGCTATCTGTCGACTAGCGGGAATAATGAGCAGTTCTTC
>TRBD1|TRBJ1-2|TRBV5-1|once
CASSSDRANYGYTF
TGCGCCAGCAGCTCGGACAGGGCTAACTATGGCTACACCTTC
>NA|TRBJ2-4|TRBV11-2|NA
CASSDSPGGKNIQYF
TGTGCCAGCAGCGACTCCCCCGGTGGCAAAAACATTCAGTACTTC
>NA|TRBJ1-1|TRBV12-3/TRBV12-4|NA
CASSRPGDTEAFF
TGTGCCAGCAGCCGACCCGGGGACACTGAAGCTTTCTTT
>NA|TRBJ2-5|TRBV11-3|NA
CASSLGPRARETQYF
TGTGCCAGCAGCTTAGGTCCGCGGGCCCGGGAGACCCAGTACTTC
>TRBD2|TRBJ2-7|TRBV27|NA
CASSLTKNRTSGSYEQYF
TGTGCCAGCAGTTTAACTAAAAACAGGACTAGCGGCTCCTACGAGCAGTACTTC
>NA|TRBJ1-2|TRBV9|NA
CASSVDRNGYTF
TGTGCCAGCAGCGTAGACAGGAATGGCTACACCTTC
>NA|TRBJ2-1|TRBV7-9|NA
CASNRGLDNEQFF
TGTGCCAGCAACAGAGGGTTAGACAATGAGCAGTTCTTC
>TRBD1|TRBJ2-1|TRBV29-1|NA
CSVVQGAMDEQFF
TGCAGCGTTGTTCAGGGGGCTATGGATGAGCAGTTCTTC
>TRBD2|TRBJ2-5|TRBV7-7|NA
CASSPRLAGGVETQYF
TGTGCTAGCAGCCCCCGATTAGCGGGAGGGGTGGAGACCCAGTACTTC
>TRBD1|TRBJ1-6|TRBV5-4|NA
CASSIDRGGSPLHF
TGTGCCAGCAGCATAGACAGGGGCGGTTCACCCCTCCACTTT
>NA|TRBJ2-5|TRBV7-2|NA
CASSKQGLPETQYF
TGTGCCAGCAGTAAACAGGGTCTCCCAGAGACCCAGTACTTC
>TRBD2|TRBJ2-1|TRBV19|NA
CASTPGGTNYNEQFF
TGTGCCAGTACCCCGGGGGGGACGAACTACAATGAGCAGTTCTTC
>TRBD1|TRBJ2-7|TRBV4-1|few
CASSPGTGVYEQYF
TGCGCCAGCAGCCCCGGGACAGGGGTCTACGAGCAGTACTTC
>TRBD1|TRBJ1-2|TRBV30|NA
CAWRTGSTYGYTF
TGTGCCTGGAGGACAGGGTCTACCTATGGCTACACCTTC
>TRBD1|TRBJ1-1|TRBV19|once
CASSTLQGANTEAFF
TGTGCCAGTAGTACCCTACAGGGGGCGAACACTGAAGCTTTCTTT
>NA|TRBJ1-5|TRBV6-1|NA
CASSEAGGDQPQHF
TGTGCCAGCAGTGAAGCCGGGGGTGATCAGCCCCAGCATTTT
>NA|TRBJ1-2|TRBV14|once
CASSQVEGANYGYTF
TGTGCCAGCAGCCAAGTTGAAGGGGCTAACTATGGCTACACCTTC
>NA|TRBJ2-7|TRBV3-1/TRBV3-2|NA
CASSAGNIGSYEQYF
TGTGCCAGCAGCGCGGGCAACATTGGGTCCTACGAGCAGTACTTC
>TRBD1|TRBJ1-2|TRBV6-5|NA
CASSYDNRGSGYTF
TGTGCCAGCAGTTACGACAACAGGGGTTCCGGCTACACCTTC
>NA|TRBJ1-5|TRBV5-4|NA
CASSLAPTEDQPQHF
TGTGCCAGCAGTCTAGCCCCTACTGAGGATCAGCCCCAGCATTTT
>NA|TRBJ2-1|TRBV21-1|NA
CARPRGNEQFF
TGTGCCAGGCCGAGAGGTAATGAGCAGTTCTTC
>NA|TRBJ2-5|TRBV3-1/TRBV3-2|NA
CASSNQNQETQYF
TGTGCCAGCAGTAATCAGAACCAAGAGACCCAGTACTTC
>TRBD2|TRBJ2-5|TRBV19|NA
CASSTVSGGVGETQYF
TGTGCCAGTAGTACCGTGAGCGGGGGGGTTGGAGAGACCCAGTACTTC
>TRBD2|TRBJ2-1|TRBV7-8|once
CASSFSGRAYNEQFF
TGTGCCAGCAGCTTTAGCGGGAGGGCCTATAATGAGCAGTTCTTC
>TRBD2|TRBJ2-3|TRBV5-1|NA
CASSLTGGITDTQYF
TGCGCCAGCAGCTTGACGGGGGGGATCACAGATACGCAGTATTTT
>TRBD2|TRBJ2-5|TRBV2|NA
CASLRRGTSGGEETQYF
TGTGCCAGCCTCAGAAGAGGGACTAGCGGGGGGGAAGAGACCCAGTACTTC
>NA|TRBJ2-2|TRBV19|NA
CASSTRTVHANTGELFF
TGTGCCAGTAGTACCCGTACAGTCCATGCGAACACCGGGGAGCTGTTTTTT
>TRBD1|TRBJ2-7|TRBV13|NA
CASSLGWDRGPYEQYF
TGTGCCAGCAGCTTAGGCTGGGACAGGGGACCCTACGAGCAGTACTTC
>TRBD1|TRBJ2-7|TRBV27|NA
CASSLSPTGDEQYF
TGTGCCAGCAGTTTATCCCCGACAGGGGACGAGCAGTACTTC
>NA|TRBJ1-2|TRBV2|NA
CASRINTGLYGYTF
TGTGCCAGCAGGATAAATACAGGGTTATATGGCTACACCTTC
>TRBD2|TRBJ2-1|TRBV29-1|NA
CSVRRLAGGSNEQFF
TGCAGCGTAAGAAGACTAGCGGGTGGGTCGAATGAGCAGTTCTTC
>NA|TRBJ2-5|TRBV25-1|NA
CASSASTGLVETQYF
TGTGCCAGCAGTGCGAGCACAGGGCTTGTGGAGACCCAGTACTTC
>TRBD2|TRBJ2-7|TRBV6-5|NA
CASRSGTDEQYF
TGTGCCAGCAGGAGCGGGACCGACGAGCAGTACTTC
>NA|TRBJ1-1|TRBV27|once
CASSYRLNTEAFF
TGTGCCAGCAGTTACAGGCTGAACACTGAAGCTTTCTTT
>TRBD2|TRBJ2-5|TRBV5-1|NA
CASTLGGAGETQYF
TGCGCCAGCACTCTCGGGGGGGCCGGAGAGACCCAGTACTTC
>TRBD2|TRBJ2-7|TRBV2|NA
CASERGSYEQYF
TGTGCCAGTGAGCGGGGGAGCTACGAGCAGTACTTC